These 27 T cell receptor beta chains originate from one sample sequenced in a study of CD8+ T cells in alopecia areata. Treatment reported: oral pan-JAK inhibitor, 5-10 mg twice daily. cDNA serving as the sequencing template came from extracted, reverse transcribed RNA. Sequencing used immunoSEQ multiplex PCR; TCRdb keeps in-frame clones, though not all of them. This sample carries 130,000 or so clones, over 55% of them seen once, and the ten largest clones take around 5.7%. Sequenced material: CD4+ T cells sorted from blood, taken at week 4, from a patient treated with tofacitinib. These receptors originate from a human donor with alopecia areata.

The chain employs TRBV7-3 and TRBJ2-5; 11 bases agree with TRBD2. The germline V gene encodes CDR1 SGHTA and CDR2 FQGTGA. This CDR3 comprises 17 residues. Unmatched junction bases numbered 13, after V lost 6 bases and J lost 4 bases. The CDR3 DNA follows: TGTGCCAGCAGGCCGCCGGGACTAGCGGATCCGGGAGAGACCCAGTACTTC. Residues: CASRPPGLADPGETQYF.

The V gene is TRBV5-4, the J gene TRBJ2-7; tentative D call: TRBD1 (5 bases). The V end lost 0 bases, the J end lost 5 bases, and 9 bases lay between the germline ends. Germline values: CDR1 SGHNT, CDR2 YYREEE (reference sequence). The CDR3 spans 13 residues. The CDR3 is CASSLVGADEQYF. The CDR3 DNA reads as TGTGCCAGCAGCTTGGTAGGGGCCGACGAGCAGTACTTC.

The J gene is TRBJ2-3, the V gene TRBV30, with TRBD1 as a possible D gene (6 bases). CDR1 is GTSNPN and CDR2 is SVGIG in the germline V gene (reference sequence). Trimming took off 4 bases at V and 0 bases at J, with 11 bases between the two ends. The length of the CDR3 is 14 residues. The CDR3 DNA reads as TGTGCCTGGACACAGGGAACTAGCACAGATACGCAGTATTTT. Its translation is CAWTQGTSTDTQYF.

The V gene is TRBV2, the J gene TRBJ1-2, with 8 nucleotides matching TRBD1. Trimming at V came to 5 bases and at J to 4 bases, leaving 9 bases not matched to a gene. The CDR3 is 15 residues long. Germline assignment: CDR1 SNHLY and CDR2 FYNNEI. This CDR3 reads CASSPKRQGSYGYTF. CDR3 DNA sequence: TGTGCCAGCAGTCCTAAAAGACAGGGGTCCTATGGCTACACCTTC.

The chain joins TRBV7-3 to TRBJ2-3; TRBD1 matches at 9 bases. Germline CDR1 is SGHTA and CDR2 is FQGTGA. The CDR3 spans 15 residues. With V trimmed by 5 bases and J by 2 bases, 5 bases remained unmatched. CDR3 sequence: CASSRTGVNTDTQYF. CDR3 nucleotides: TGTGCCAGCAGCCGGACAGGGGTAAACACAGATACGCAGTATTTT. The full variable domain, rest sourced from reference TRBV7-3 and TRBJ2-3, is GAGVSQTPSNKVTEKGKYVELRCDPISGHTALYWYRQSLGQGPEFLIYFQGTGAADDSGLPNDRFFAVRPEGSVSTLKIQRTERGDSAVYLCASSRTGVNTDTQYFGPGTRLTVL.

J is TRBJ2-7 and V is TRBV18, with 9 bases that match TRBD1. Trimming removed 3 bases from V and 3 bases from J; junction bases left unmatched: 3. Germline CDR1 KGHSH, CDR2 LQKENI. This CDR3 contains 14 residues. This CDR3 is CASSPRDRDYEQYF. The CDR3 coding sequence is TGTGCCAGCTCACCTAGGGACAGGGACTACGAGCAGTACTTC.

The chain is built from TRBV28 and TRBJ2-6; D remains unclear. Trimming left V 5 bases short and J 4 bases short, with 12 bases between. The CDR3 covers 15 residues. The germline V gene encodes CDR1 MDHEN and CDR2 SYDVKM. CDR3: CASSNAGTGANVLTF. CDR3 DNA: TGTGCCAGCAGTAACGCCGGTACCGGGGCCAACGTCCTGACTTTC.

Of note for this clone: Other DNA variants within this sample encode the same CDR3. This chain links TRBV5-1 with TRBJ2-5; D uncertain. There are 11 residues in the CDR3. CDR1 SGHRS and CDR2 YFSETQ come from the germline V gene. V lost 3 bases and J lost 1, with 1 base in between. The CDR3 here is CASSSQETQYF. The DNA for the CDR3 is TGCGCCAGCAGCTCCCAAGAGACCCAGTACTTC.

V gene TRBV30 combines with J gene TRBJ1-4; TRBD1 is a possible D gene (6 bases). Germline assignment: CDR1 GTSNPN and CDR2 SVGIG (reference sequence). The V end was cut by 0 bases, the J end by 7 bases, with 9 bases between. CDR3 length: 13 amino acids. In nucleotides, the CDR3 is TGTGCCTGGAGTGTGAGGGGGGTTGAAAAACTGTTTTTT. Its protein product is CAWSVRGVEKLFF.

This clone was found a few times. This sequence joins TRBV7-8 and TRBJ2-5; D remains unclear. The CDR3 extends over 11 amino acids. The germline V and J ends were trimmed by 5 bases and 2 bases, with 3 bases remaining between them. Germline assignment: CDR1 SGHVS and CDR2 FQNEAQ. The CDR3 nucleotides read TGTGCCAGCAGCGCTCAAGAGACCCAGTACTTC. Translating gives CASSAQETQYF.

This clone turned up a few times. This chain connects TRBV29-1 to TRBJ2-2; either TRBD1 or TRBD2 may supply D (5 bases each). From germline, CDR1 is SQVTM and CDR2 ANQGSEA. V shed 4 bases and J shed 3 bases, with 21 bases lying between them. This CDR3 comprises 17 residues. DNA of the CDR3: TGCAGCGTTGCGGGATACAGCGGTATGGGACACACCGGGGAGCTGTTTTTT. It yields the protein CSVAGYSGMGHTGELFF.

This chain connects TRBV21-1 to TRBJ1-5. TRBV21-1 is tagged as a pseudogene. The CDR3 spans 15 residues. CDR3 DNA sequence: TGTGCCAGCATTAGTAATCGGGATAGCAATCAGCCCCAGCATTTT. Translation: CASISNRDSNQPQHF.

This chain's CDR3 is CASSPRTGNRIKDTGELFF. CDR3 sequence (DNA): TGTGCCAGCAGCCCTAGGACAGGGAATAGAATTAAGGACACCGGGGAGCTGTTTTTT. V gene TRBV9 combines with J gene TRBJ2-2, with TRBD1 matching 8 bases. From germline, CDR1 is SGDLS and CDR2 YYNGEE. V gave up 4 bases and J gave up 3 bases; unmatched junction bases: 17. This CDR3 region has 19 residues. Looking up the rest from reference TRBV9 and TRBJ2-2 gives the full variable domain: DSGVTQTPKHLITATGQRVTLRCSPRSGDLSVYWYQQSLDQGLQFLIQYYNGEERAKGNILERFSAQQFPDLHSELNLSSLELGDSALYFCASSPRTGNRIKDTGELFFGEGSRLTVL.

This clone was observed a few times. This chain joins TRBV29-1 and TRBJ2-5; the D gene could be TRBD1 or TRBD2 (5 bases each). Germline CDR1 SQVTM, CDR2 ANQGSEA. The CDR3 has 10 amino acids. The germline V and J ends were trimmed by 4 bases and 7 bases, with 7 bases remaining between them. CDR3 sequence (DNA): TGCAGCGTTGTTGGGGGGACCCAGTACTTC. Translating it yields CSVVGGTQYF.

This chain's CDR3 is CASSEVGRENTEAFF. The CDR3 DNA reads as TGTGCCAGCAGTGAAGTCGGCAGGGAGAACACTGAAGCTTTCTTT. The rearrangement uses TRBV25-1 and TRBJ1-1; the D gene is possibly TRBD1 (5 bases). This CDR3 has 15 amino acids. CDR1 and CDR2 from the germline V gene are MGHDK and SYGVNS. V dropped 2 bases and J dropped 1 base, with 11 bases sitting between them.

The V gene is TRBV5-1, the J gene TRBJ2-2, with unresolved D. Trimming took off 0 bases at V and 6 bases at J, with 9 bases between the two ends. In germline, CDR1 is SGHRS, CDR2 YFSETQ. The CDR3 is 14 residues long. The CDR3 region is CASSLDLEAGELFF. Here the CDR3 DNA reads TGCGCCAGCAGCTTGGACCTAGAGGCCGGGGAGCTGTTTTTT.

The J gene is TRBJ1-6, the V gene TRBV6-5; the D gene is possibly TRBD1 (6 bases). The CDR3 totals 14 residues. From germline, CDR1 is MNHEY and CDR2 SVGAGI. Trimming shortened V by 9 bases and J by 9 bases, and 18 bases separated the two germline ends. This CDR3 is CASKTAGASSPLHF. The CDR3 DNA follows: TGTGCCAGTAAAACCGCAGGGGCGAGTTCACCCCTCCACTTT.

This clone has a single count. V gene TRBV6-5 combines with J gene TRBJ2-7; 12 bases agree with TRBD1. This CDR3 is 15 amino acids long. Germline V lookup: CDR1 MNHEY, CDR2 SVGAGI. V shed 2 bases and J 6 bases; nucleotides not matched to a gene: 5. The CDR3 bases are TGTGCCAGCAGTTACGCCGGGACAGGGGGCTCCGAGCAGTACTTC. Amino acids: CASSYAGTGGSEQYF.

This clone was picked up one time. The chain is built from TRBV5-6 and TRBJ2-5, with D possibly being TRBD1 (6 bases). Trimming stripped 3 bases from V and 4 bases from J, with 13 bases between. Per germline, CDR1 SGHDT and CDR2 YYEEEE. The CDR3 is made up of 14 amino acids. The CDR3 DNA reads TGTGCCAGCAGCTCGGTACAGGGTGGAGAGACCCAGTACTTC. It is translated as CASSSVQGGETQYF.

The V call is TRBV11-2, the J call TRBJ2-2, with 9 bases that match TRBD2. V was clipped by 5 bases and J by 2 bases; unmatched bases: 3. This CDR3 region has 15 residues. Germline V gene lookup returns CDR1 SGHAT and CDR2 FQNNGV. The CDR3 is CASSRLAANTGELFF. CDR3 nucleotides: TGTGCCAGCAGCCGACTAGCGGCCAACACCGGGGAGCTGTTTTTT.

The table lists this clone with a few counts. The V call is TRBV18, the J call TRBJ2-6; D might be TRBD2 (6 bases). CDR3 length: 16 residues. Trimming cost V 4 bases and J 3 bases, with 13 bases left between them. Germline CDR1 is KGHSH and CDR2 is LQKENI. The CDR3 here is CASSRGGADGANVLTF. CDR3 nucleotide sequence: TGTGCCAGCTCACGCGGAGGGGCTGATGGGGCCAACGTCCTGACTTTC. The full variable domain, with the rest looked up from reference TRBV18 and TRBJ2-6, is NAGVMQNPRHLVRRRGQEARLRCSPMKGHSHVYWYRQLPEEGLKFMVYLQKENIIDESGMPKERFSAEFPKEGPSILRIQQVVRGDSAAYFCASSRGGADGANVLTFGAGSRLTVL.

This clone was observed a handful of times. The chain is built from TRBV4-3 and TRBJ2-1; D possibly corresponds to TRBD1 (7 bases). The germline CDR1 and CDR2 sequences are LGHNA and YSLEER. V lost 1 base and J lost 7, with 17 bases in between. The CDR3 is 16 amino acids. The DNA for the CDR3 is TGCGCCAGCAGCCAAGTTAAAGAGGCAGGGGGGAATGAGCAGTTCTTC. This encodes CASSQVKEAGGNEQFF.

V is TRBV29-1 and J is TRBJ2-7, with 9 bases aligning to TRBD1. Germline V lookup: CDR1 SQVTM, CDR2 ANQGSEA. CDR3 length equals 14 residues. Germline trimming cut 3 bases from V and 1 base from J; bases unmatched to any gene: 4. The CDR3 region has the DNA TGCAGCGTTGACTCTGGGACAGGGTCCTACGAGCAGTACTTC. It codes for CSVDSGTGSYEQYF.

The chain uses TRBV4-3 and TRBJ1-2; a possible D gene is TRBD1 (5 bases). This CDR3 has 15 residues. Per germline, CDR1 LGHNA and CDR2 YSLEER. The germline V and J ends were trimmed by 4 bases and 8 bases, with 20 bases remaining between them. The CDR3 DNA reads TGCGCCAGCAGCCGTACACTCCTCGGGACGGGCGGCTACACCTTC. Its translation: CASSRTLLGTGGYTF.

CDR3 nucleotide sequence: TGCAGCGTTGAATTGGGGGCCCACACAGATACGCAGTATTTT. As protein: CSVELGAHTDTQYF. This chain joins TRBV29-1 and TRBJ2-3; D is perhaps TRBD1 (6 bases). Germline assignment: CDR1 SQVTM and CDR2 ANQGSEA. Deletions cut 2 bases from V and 2 bases from J, with 11 bases between. The CDR3 has 14 residues.

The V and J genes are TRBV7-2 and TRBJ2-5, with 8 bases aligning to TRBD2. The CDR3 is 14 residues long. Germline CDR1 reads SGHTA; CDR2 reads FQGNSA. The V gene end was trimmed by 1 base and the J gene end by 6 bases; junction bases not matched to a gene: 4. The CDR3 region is CASSLETSVKTQYF. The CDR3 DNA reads TGTGCCAGCAGCTTAGAGACTAGCGTGAAGACCCAGTACTTC.

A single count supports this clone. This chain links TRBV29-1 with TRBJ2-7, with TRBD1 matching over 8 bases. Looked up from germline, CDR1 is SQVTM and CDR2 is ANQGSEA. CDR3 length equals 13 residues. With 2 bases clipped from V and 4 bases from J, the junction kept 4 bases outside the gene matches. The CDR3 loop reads CSVERQGKYEQYF. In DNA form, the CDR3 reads TGCAGCGTTGAACGACAGGGGAAGTACGAGCAGTACTTC.